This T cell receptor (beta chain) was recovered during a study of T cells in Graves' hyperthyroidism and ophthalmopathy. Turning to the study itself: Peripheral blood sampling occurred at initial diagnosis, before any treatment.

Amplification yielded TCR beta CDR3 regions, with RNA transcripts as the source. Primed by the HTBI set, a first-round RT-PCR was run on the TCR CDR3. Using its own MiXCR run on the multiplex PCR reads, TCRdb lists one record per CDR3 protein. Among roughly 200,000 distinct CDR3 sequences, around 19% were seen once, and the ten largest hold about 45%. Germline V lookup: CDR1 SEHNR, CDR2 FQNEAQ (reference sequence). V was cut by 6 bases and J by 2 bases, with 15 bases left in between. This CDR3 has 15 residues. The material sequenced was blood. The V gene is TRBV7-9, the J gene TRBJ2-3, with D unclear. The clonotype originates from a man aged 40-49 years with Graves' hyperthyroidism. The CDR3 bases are TGTGCCAGCAGATTATCCTCGTGGGCCACAGATACGCAGTATTTT. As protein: CASRLSSWATDTQYF.